This T cell receptor beta chain was captured in a study of blood T cells in healthy people across ages. The authors ran a second PCR of roughly 6 to 12 cycles using a sample-barcoded 5' primer and a J-beta primer mix. TCRdb passed the 5' RACE reads through MiXCR, listing each CDR3 protein once. The profile shows about a million distinct CDR3 sequences, 45% to 60% of them singletons. Each donor was a healthy Caucasian individual from Russia, aged roughly 6 to 90. The source is a woman aged 55-75 years in good health. The sequenced material came from blood.

The CDR3 here is CSVVQYTPYEQYF. The CDR3 bases are TGCAGTGTGGTGCAGTACACTCCCTACGAGCAGTACTTC. The chain links TRBV20-1 to TRBJ2-7, with D unresolved. The CDR3 sequence is 13 residues long. V shed 7 bases and J shed 2 bases, with 15 bases lying between them. The germline V gene encodes CDR1 DFQATT and CDR2 SNEGSKA (reference sequence).